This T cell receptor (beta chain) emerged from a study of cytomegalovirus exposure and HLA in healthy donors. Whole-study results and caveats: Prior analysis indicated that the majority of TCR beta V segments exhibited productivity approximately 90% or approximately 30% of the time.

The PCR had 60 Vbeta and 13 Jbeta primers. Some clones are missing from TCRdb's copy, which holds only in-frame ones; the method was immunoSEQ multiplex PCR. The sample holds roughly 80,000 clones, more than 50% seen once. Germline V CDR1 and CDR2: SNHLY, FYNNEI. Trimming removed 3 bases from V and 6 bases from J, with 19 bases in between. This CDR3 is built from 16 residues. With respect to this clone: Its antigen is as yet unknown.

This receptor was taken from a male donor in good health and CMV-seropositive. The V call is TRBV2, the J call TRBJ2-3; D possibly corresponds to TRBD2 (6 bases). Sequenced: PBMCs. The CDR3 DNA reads TGTGCCAGCAGTGACAGCCCCAGCGGCGGGGACGATACGCAGTATTTT. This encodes CASSDSPSGGDDTQYF.